Listed here is a single T cell receptor beta chain. This clonotype occurred a few times. Its cognate antigen has yet to be identified. Base qualities were left out, and no much larger clone turns up one base away. The sample comes from a study of T cell repertoires in cytomegalovirus infection (dated by TCRdb to between 2017 and 2020). At the level of the whole study: The HLA type of each donor mattered for the analysis, because public TCR beta signatures pointed to carriage of CMV infection along with the matching HLA type. The study at large found these results: The ex vivo response was dominated by HLA-C-restricted CMV-specific TCR beta clonotypes, and the single most frequent clonotype in two of eight donors was supplied by these HLA-C-restricted clonotypes. Carriers of CMV infection plus the relevant HLA type were discriminated by the cumulative frequency of public TCR beta family members in the study cohort and in an independent roughly 380-donor cohort.

These reads were obtained on an Illumina HiSeq 1500. TCRdb reanalyzed the raw reads on its own, using fastp at Q25 for trimming and MiXCR for clone calling, and kept in-frame beta chains. Every entry covers one CDR3 protein and lists the most common genes and DNA from its rows. The sample table contains fewer than 700,000 distinct CDR3 sequences; only one count was recorded for 20% to 25% of them. The ten largest account for less than 9.5% of the sample. Spanning cysteine to phenylalanine, the CDR3 consists of 17 amino acids. Only the CDR3 DNA stays, 51 bases, in frame from base 1. Based on the germline V gene, the CDR1 and CDR2 sequences are MNHEY and SVGEGT. The germline V and J ends show losses of 6 bases and 2 bases respectively, and no gene match explains 10 bases of the junction.

Sequenced sample: CD8+ T cells from PBMCs. The chain uses TRBV6-2 or TRBV6-3 and TRBJ2-3, and TRBD2 aligns with 11 junction nucleotides. The TCR originated in a human donor in good health (CMV status not recorded). Some clones in this sample may be carry-over from other donors' samples. The nucleotide sequence is TGTGCCAGCAGACCCTGGCCGGGACTAGCGGCCACAGATACGCAGTATTTT. It codes for CASRPWPGLAATDTQYF.